The T cell receptor (beta chain) under discussion was sequenced for a study of cytomegalovirus exposure and HLA in healthy donors. Study-level background: The roughly 670 first-cohort repertoires shared a platform with the 120 or so validation repertoires, as reported in a later analysis.

With regard to this clone: Its antigen is unknown.

Study-level findings and limits: There were under 200 TCR beta chains listed as cytomegalovirus-associated. It was reported that the classifier diagnosed cytomegalovirus status with high specificity and sensitivity in both the original and validation cohorts. Within the 120 or so validation repertoires, first-cohort TCR clusters tended to co-occur, according to a later analysis.

TCRdb keeps only in-frame clones here, not all; method: immunoSEQ multiplex PCR. This table holds 150,000 to 200,000 clones, 85% found once. Germline values: CDR1 SGHRS, CDR2 YFSETQ. This CDR3 comprises 14 residues. With 9 bases clipped from V and 1 base from J, the junction kept 6 bases outside the gene matches. The gene calls are TRBV5-1 and TRBJ2-1; 8 bases are shared with TRBD1. Sequenced material: PBMCs. The source of this sequence is a man in his late teens or twenties in good health and CMV-seropositive. CDR3 nucleotides: TGCGCCACCCGGACAGGGCTATCCTACAATGAGCAGTTCTTC. This codes for CATRTGLSYNEQFF.